What follows describes a single T cell receptor (beta chain). The sample belongs to a study of blood T cell repertoires in COVID-19. Study-level information: Acute and convalescent COVID-19 specimens originated in the United States, Italy and Spain. PBMCs, B-cell-depleted T cells, or T cells were the source of the cDNA or gDNA that made up the material.

Authors' data handling: Amplification with reference gene primers provided the estimates of nucleated cell counts. The method was immunoSEQ multiplex PCR; TCRdb's version includes in-frame clones alone and lacks a portion of them. The D gene and trimming were derived from the DNA, and the V and J assignments and clone size from that table. The sample has 200,000 to 250,000 clones, roughly 90% seen once. The CDR3 has 16 amino acids. The germline CDR1 and CDR2 sequences are KGHSH and LQKENI. V lost 3 bases and J lost 5, with 17 bases in between. J is TRBJ1-5 and V is TRBV18; possibly TRBD1 for D (6 bases). This sequence originates from a woman in her fifties or sixties with acute or convalescent COVID-19. The sequenced sample was peripheral blood. CDR3 in DNA: TGTGCCAGCTCACCCGTACAGGGTGAAATCTATCAGCCCCAGCATTTT. Protein product: CASSPVQGEIYQPQHF.